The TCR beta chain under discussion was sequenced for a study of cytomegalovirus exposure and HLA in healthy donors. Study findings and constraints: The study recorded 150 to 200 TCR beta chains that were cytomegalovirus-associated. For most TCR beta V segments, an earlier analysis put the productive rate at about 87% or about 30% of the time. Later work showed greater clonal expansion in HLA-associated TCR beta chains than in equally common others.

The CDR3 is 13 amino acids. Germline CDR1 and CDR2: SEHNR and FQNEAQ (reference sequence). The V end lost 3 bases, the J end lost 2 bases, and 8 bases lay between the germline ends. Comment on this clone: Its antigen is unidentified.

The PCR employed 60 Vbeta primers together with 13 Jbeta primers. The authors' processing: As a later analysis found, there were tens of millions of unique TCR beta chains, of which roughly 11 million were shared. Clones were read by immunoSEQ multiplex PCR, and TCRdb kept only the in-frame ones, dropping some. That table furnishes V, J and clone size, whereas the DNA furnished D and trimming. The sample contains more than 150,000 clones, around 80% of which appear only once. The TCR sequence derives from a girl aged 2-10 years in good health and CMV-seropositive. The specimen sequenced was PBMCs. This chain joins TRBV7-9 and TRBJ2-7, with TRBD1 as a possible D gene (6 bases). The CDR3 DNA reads TGTGCCAGCAGCTTGTCAGGGGCCTACGAGCAGTACTTC. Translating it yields CASSLSGAYEQYF.